Following are 30 T cell receptor beta chains from one sample sequenced in a study of shared clonotypes between healthy human individuals. Using immunoSEQ multiplex PCR, the repertoire was profiled, and TCRdb retains in-frame clones only, with some absent. The sample carries 2 million to 2.5 million clones, more than 90% recorded once. What was sequenced was naive CD4+ T cells sorted from blood. Subset in this sample: CD45RA+ positively selected. The receptors here all came from a young man in good health.

J is TRBJ1-1 and V is TRBV5-6; D perhaps matches TRBD1 (6 bases). Germline V gene sequence: CDR1 SGHDT, CDR2 YYEEEE. The CDR3 has 15 residues. V gave up 0 bases and J gave up 2 bases, with 11 bases separating them. This CDR3 reads CASSLVPDRNTEAFF. The DNA for the CDR3 is TGTGCCAGCAGCTTGGTCCCGGACAGAAACACTGAAGCTTTCTTT.

The J gene is TRBJ2-1, the V gene TRBV6-1, with 7 bases aligning to TRBD1. Germline trimming cut 4 bases from V and 2 bases from J; bases unmatched to any gene: 8. CDR3 length: 16 residues. Germline lookup yields CDR1 MNHNS and CDR2 SASEGT. The chain's CDR3 is CASSGTRQGTYNEQFF. The CDR3 DNA sequence: TGTGCCAGCAGTGGGACCCGACAGGGTACCTACAATGAGCAGTTCTTC.

V is TRBV5-1 and J is TRBJ1-4; D gene ambiguous. The length of the CDR3 is 13 residues. V was trimmed by 0 bases and J by 8 bases, leaving 8 bases between them. CDR1 SGHRS and CDR2 YFSETQ come from the germline V gene. CDR3 amino acids: CASSLAPLEKLFF. The CDR3 nucleotides read TGCGCCAGCAGCTTGGCCCCTCTCGAAAAACTGTTTTTT.

The chain has TRBV25-1 and TRBJ1-4; the match to TRBD1 covers 11 bases. CDR1 MGHDK and CDR2 SYGVNS come from the germline V gene. The CDR3 spans 15 residues. V was clipped by 1 base and J by 9 bases; unmatched bases: 4. The CDR3: CASSESGTGGQKLFF. The CDR3, as DNA: TGTGCCAGCAGTGAATCGGGGACAGGGGGGCAAAAACTGTTTTTT.

This rearrangement joins TRBV2 to TRBJ1-2; D unresolved. From germline, CDR1 is SNHLY and CDR2 FYNNEI. CDR3 size: 13 residues. Deletions cut 6 bases from V and 2 bases from J, with 10 bases between. The DNA for the CDR3 is TGTGCCAGCAGCCCGGATGAGAACTATGGCTACACCTTC. It is translated as CASSPDENYGYTF. The whole variable domain, filled in from reference TRBV2 and TRBJ1-2, reads EPEVTQTPSHQVTQMGQEVILRCVPISNHLYFYWYRQILGQKVEFLVSFYNNEISEKSEIFDDQFSVERPDGSNFTLKIRSTKLEDSAMYFCASSPDENYGYTFGSGTRLTVV.

The chain uses TRBV7-2 and TRBJ2-3; 7 bases map to TRBD2. After removal of 3 bases from V and 2 bases from J, the junction contained 5 bases not matched to a gene. This CDR3 comprises 15 residues. The V gene's germline CDR1 is SGHTA and CDR2 FQGNSA. The CDR3 coding sequence is TGTGCCAGCAGCTTTATTGCGGGAGCCACAGATACGCAGTATTTT. Protein product: CASSFIAGATDTQYF.

The chain carries TRBV6-1 and TRBJ1-2; D gene ambiguous. V gave up 0 bases and J gave up 5 bases, with 4 bases separating them. The CDR3 is 12 amino acids. Germline-derived CDR1 and CDR2 are MNHNS and SASEGT. The CDR3 coding sequence is TGTGCCAGCAGTGAAGCCAAATATGGCTACACCTTC. Translation: CASSEAKYGYTF.

The chain links TRBV5-8 to TRBJ2-7, with D tentatively TRBD1 or TRBD2 (5 bases each). The CDR3 loop spans 13 amino acids. Germline assignment: CDR1 SGHTS and CDR2 YDEGEE. The V end was cut by 2 bases, the J end by 2 bases, with 8 bases between. The CDR3 coding sequence is TGTGCCAGCAGCTTAAGGGGACCCTACGAGCAGTACTTC. This encodes CASSLRGPYEQYF.

V usage is TRBV5-1 and J usage is TRBJ2-7; 8 nucleotides agree with TRBD1. The length of the CDR3 is 14 residues. CDR1 and CDR2 (germline): SGHRS, YFSETQ. V gave up 0 bases and J gave up 6 bases; unmatched junction bases: 5. The CDR3 DNA reads TGCGCCAGCAGCTTGGTTACCCAGGGGGCCGAGCAGTACTTC. Its translation: CASSLVTQGAEQYF.

The chain employs TRBV2 and TRBJ2-2; TRBD2 aligns across 11 bases. Germline trimming cut 4 bases from V and 12 bases from J; bases unmatched to any gene: 4. Germline values: CDR1 SNHLY, CDR2 FYNNEI. The CDR3 consists of 13 residues. CDR3 protein: CASSAGLADKLFF. The DNA for the CDR3 is TGTGCCAGCAGTGCGGGACTAGCGGACAAGCTGTTTTTT.

V usage is TRBV5-1 and J usage is TRBJ2-7; TRBD2 matches 11 bases. J lost 3 bases, V lost 3 bases, and 2 bases had no gene match. The germline CDR1 and CDR2 sequences are SGHRS and YFSETQ. The CDR3 is 14 amino acids. This chain's CDR3 is CASSSTSGVYEQYF. Written as DNA, the CDR3 is TGCGCCAGCAGCTCGACTAGCGGGGTCTACGAGCAGTACTTC.

This clone was found once. V and J are TRBV6-4 and TRBJ1-1; 9 bases agree with TRBD1. CDR1 is MRHNA and CDR2 is SNTAGT in the germline V gene. Losses at the gene ends were 3 bases for V and 5 bases for J; bases not matched to a gene: 4. The CDR3 is 14 residues long. DNA for the CDR3: TGTGCCAGCAGTGAGGGACAGGGAAATACTGAAGCTTTCTTT. Encoded protein: CASSEGQGNTEAFF.

This sequence joins TRBV7-3 and TRBJ2-1; 10 nucleotides align to TRBD1. The CDR3 is 14 residues long. Germline V gene data show CDR1 as SGHTA and CDR2 as FQGTGA. Trimming cost V 5 bases and J 4 bases; bases outside gene matches: 2. CDR3 protein: CASSRTGGYNEQFF. For the CDR3, the DNA is TGTGCCAGCAGCCGGACAGGGGGATACAATGAGCAGTTCTTC.

This clone occurred once. This sequence joins TRBV2 and TRBJ2-5; D remains unclear. The CDR3 extends over 14 amino acids. Looked up from germline, CDR1 is SNHLY and CDR2 is FYNNEI. V lost 5 bases to trimming and J lost 5 bases, with 15 bases between them. The DNA for the CDR3 is TGTGCCAGCAGTTTCCAGGCCCTCCGGGAGACCCAGTACTTC. Translating gives CASSFQALRETQYF.

The chain recombines TRBV11-2 with TRBJ1-6; TRBD1 matches 8 bases. V lost 1 base, J lost 1 base, and 6 bases stayed unmatched. The germline V gene has CDR1 SGHAT and CDR2 FQNNGV. This CDR3 contains 18 residues. This CDR3 is CASSLGRTGLSYNSPLHF. CDR3 bases: TGTGCCAGCAGCTTAGGGAGGACAGGGCTATCCTATAATTCACCCCTCCACTTT. Complete variable domain (other parts from reference TRBV11-2 and TRBJ1-6): EAGVAQSPRYKIIEKRQSVAFWCNPISGHATLYWYQQILGQGPKLLIQFQNNGVVDDSQLPKDRFSAERLKGVDSTLKIQPAKLEDSAVYLCASSLGRTGLSYNSPLHFGNGTRLTVT.

This clone turned up a few times. This chain joins TRBV28 and TRBJ2-7; 10 nucleotides align to TRBD1. The germline V gene has CDR1 MDHEN and CDR2 SYDVKM. This CDR3 is built from 11 residues. V was clipped by 6 bases and J by 12 bases; unmatched bases: 5. The CDR3 sequence is CASSAGTGVYF. CDR3 DNA sequence: TGTGCCAGCAGCGCCGGGACAGGGGTGTACTTC. Variable domain in full (rest from reference TRBV28 and TRBJ2-7): DVKVTQSSRYLVKRTGEKVFLECVQDMDHENMFWYRQDPGLGLRLIYFSYDVKMKEKGDIPEGYSVSREKKERFSLILESASTNQTSMYLCASSAGTGVYFGPGTRLTVT.

The chain carries TRBV7-2 and TRBJ1-5; 7 bases are a match to TRBD1. The germline gives CDR1 SGHTA, CDR2 FQGNSA. V shed 6 bases, J shed 5 bases, and the junction held 10 bases outside the gene matches. CDR3 length: 15 amino acids. The CDR3 sequence: CASSRQGDQDQPQHF. As DNA, the CDR3 is TGTGCCAGCAGTCGACAGGGAGATCAGGATCAGCCCCAGCATTTT.

The V and J genes are TRBV18 and TRBJ2-1; 9 positions match TRBD2. The CDR3 loop spans 16 amino acids. Germline-derived CDR1 and CDR2 are KGHSH and LQKENI. With V trimmed by 3 bases and J by 7 bases, 10 bases remained unmatched. CDR3 sequence reads: CASSPLSGRSGNEQFF. Written as DNA, the CDR3 is TGTGCCAGCTCACCTCTTAGCGGGAGATCGGGAAATGAGCAGTTCTTC. Filled out from reference TRBV18 and TRBJ2-1, the complete variable domain reads NAGVMQNPRHLVRRRGQEARLRCSPMKGHSHVYWYRQLPEEGLKFMVYLQKENIIDESGMPKERFSAEFPKEGPSILRIQQVVRGDSAAYFCASSPLSGRSGNEQFFGPGTRLTVL.

This chain joins TRBV5-8 and TRBJ2-1; 7 bases align to TRBD2. CDR1 SGHTS and CDR2 YDEGEE come from the germline V gene. The CDR3 is made up of 16 amino acids. Unmatched junction bases numbered 13, after V lost 5 bases and J lost 5 bases. CDR3 loop: CASRNRDYYENNEQFF. The CDR3 region has the DNA TGTGCCAGCAGAAACCGGGACTACTACGAGAACAATGAGCAGTTCTTC.

The chain combines TRBV25-1 with TRBJ2-2; D gene ambiguous. V was trimmed by 7 bases and J by 2 bases, leaving 8 bases between them. The germline CDR1 and CDR2 sequences are MGHDK and SYGVNS. The CDR3 totals 13 residues. CDR3 residues: CASTEQNTGELFF. The CDR3 nucleotides are TGTGCCAGCACCGAGCAAAACACCGGGGAGCTGTTTTTT.

The chain combines TRBV7-2 with TRBJ1-2; the D is unclear. This CDR3 comprises 13 residues. Looked up from germline, CDR1 is SGHTA and CDR2 is FQGNSA. V dropped 1 base and J dropped 6 bases, with 9 bases sitting between them. The chain's CDR3 is CASSLVWADGYTF. As DNA, the CDR3 is TGTGCCAGCAGCTTAGTGTGGGCCGATGGCTACACCTTC.

The J gene is TRBJ2-7, the V gene TRBV5-1; 14 nucleotides match TRBD2. The CDR3 runs to 16 residues. J was trimmed by 2 bases and V by 2 bases; bases with no gene match: 3. Germline V gene sequence: CDR1 SGHRS, CDR2 YFSETQ. The CDR3 nucleotides are TGCGCCAGCAGCTTCGGACTAGCGGGAGGTGCCTACGAGCAGTACTTC. Translation gives CASSFGLAGGAYEQYF.

The chain recombines TRBV18 with TRBJ2-2, with TRBD1 matching over 9 bases. V shed 6 bases, J shed 4 bases, and the junction held 6 bases outside the gene matches. The length of the CDR3 is 15 residues. Germline-derived CDR1 and CDR2 are KGHSH and LQKENI. The DNA for the CDR3 is TGTGCCAGCTCGGAACAGGGGGCGCTCACCGGGGAGCTGTTTTTT. It translates to CASSEQGALTGELFF.

The J gene is TRBJ2-1, the V gene TRBV29-1, with TRBD2 matching 7 bases. With V trimmed by 3 bases and J by 8 bases, 10 bases remained unmatched. The CDR3 is made up of 14 amino acids. Germline-derived CDR1 and CDR2 are SQVTM and ANQGSEA. CDR3 coding DNA: TGCAGCGTTGAGGACGGAAGACTAGCCTATGAGCAGTTCTTC. Its translation: CSVEDGRLAYEQFF.

This clone has more than one count but fewer than ten. The CDR3 here is CAISERDRGAFF. DNA for the CDR3: TGTGCCATCAGTGAGCGCGACAGGGGAGCTTTCTTT. The chain joins TRBV10-3 to TRBJ1-1, with TRBD1 matching 8 bases. This CDR3 comprises 12 residues. With 2 bases clipped from V and 10 bases from J, the junction kept 3 bases outside the gene matches. Looked up from germline, CDR1 is ENHRY and CDR2 is SYGVKD.

V and J are TRBV5-4 and TRBJ2-7; 10 nucleotides agree with TRBD1. This CDR3 is built from 14 residues. V dropped 3 bases and J dropped 3; count of bases not matched to a gene: 3. CDR1 is SGHNT, CDR2 YYREEE, per germline (reference sequence). For the CDR3, the DNA is TGTGCCAGCAGCTCGGGGACAGGGGTCTACGAGCAGTACTTC. Translating it yields CASSSGTGVYEQYF.

The CDR3 DNA reads TGTGCCAGCAGCGTAGGGGGGCTTCATGAAAAACTGTTTTTT. Residues: CASSVGGLHEKLFF. V usage is TRBV9 and J usage is TRBJ1-4; D may be TRBD1 (6 bases). V was pared by 0 bases and J by 6 bases, with 9 bases between. The CDR3 consists of 14 residues. Germline V gives CDR1 SGDLS, CDR2 YYNGEE.

CDR3 sequence: CASSRQVDEQFF. In DNA form, the CDR3 reads TGTGCCAGCAGTCGACAGGTGGATGAGCAGTTCTTC. This chain joins TRBV6-1 and TRBJ2-1, with D possibly TRBD1 on 6 matching bases. This CDR3 is 12 amino acids long. CDR1 MNHNS and CDR2 SASEGT come from the germline V gene. V dropped 5 bases and J dropped 8 bases, with 10 bases sitting between them.

The V gene is TRBV4-3, the J gene TRBJ2-3; D may match TRBD1 or TRBD2 (5 bases each). The V end lost 0 bases, the J end lost 14 bases, and 15 bases lay between the germline ends. The germline V gene has CDR1 LGHNA and CDR2 YSLEER. The CDR3 length is 13 residues. DNA of the CDR3: TGCGCCAGCAGCCAAGAGATCGGGGACCCATCGTATTTT. Amino acids: CASSQEIGDPSYF.

The gene calls are TRBV7-2 and TRBJ2-5, with D perhaps TRBD1 (6 bases). CDR3 length: 17 amino acids. The germline V and J ends were trimmed by 4 bases and 2 bases, with 20 bases remaining between them. From germline, CDR1 is SGHTA and CDR2 FQGNSA. The CDR3 nucleotides read TGTGCCAGCAGCTCCAGATACAACGCGGACAGACAAGAGACCCAGTACTTC. Translating gives CASSSRYNADRQETQYF.